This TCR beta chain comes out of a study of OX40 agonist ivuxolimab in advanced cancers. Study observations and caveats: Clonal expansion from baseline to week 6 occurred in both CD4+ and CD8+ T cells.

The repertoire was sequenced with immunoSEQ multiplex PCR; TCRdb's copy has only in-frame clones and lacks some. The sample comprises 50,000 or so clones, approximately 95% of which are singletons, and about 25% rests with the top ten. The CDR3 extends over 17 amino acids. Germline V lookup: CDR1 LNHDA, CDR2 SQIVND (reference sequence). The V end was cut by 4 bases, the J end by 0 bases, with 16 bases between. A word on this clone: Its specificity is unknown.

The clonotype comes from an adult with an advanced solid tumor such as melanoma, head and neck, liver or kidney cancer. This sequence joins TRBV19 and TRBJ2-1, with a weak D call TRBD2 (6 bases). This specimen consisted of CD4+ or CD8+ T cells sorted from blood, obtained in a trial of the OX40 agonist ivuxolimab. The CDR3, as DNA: TGTGCCAGTAGTACTAGCGAGGGCATCAGCTCCTACAATGAGCAGTTCTTC. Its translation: CASSTSEGISSYNEQFF.